This record looks at one T cell receptor beta chain sequence and its context. Its antigen is not known. Combining a sample-barcoded 5' primer with a J-beta primer mix, a second PCR ran for about 6 to 12 cycles. Carrying 12 random nucleotides, a template-switch adaptor labeled each individual cDNA molecule. TCRdb fed the 5' RACE reads into MiXCR, producing one record per CDR3 protein. Of approximately 690,000 distinct CDR3 sequences listed, 40% to 50% are singletons. These data originate in a study of blood T cells in healthy people across ages. Findings and caveats of the study: Diversity figures derived from one million T cells were judged to underestimate the true value. Unknown CMV status may confound age-related changes in expanded clones.

There were at least 6 micrograms of total RNA extracted from every sample. From germline, CDR1 is SEHNR and CDR2 FQNEAQ (reference sequence). The CDR3 is made up of 17 amino acids. V was pared by 4 bases and J by 5 bases, with 23 bases between. The sequence was obtained from an older man in good health. The sequenced sample was blood. The chain combines TRBV7-9 with TRBJ2-5; D might be TRBD1 (6 bases). DNA for the CDR3: TGTGCCAGCAGCTGGGGGCTCGGAAGGAGAGCAGTGGAGACCCAGTACTTC. It yields the protein CASSWGLGRRAVETQYF.